The 22 T cell receptor beta chains below were found in one sample sequenced in a study of blood T cell repertoires in COVID-19. Method: immunoSEQ multiplex PCR; TCRdb's copy keeps in-frame clones and lacks some. The sample contains about 190,000 clones, around 84% of which appear only once. The specimen sequenced was PBMCs or T cells enriched from blood (not recorded which). The receptors were sampled from a woman aged 25 to 39 who had recovered from COVID-19.

The V gene is TRBV5-6, the J gene TRBJ1-4; weak D call: TRBD1 (6 bases). The CDR3 consists of 16 residues. Germline CDR1 SGHDT, CDR2 YYEEEE. V was pared by 2 bases and J by 8 bases, with 19 bases between. The CDR3 DNA is TGTGCCAGCAGCTTACGTAACAGGGTACGACGGGAAAAACTGTTTTTT. Residues: CASSLRNRVRREKLFF.

V usage is TRBV11-2 and J usage is TRBJ2-5, with 7 positions matching TRBD1. The V and J ends lost 8 bases and 3 bases, in that order; junction bases with no gene match: 12. The CDR3 is 15 amino acids. Germline CDR1 SGHAT, CDR2 FQNNGV. CDR3 sequence reads: CASSIRGQSKETQYF. The CDR3 nucleotides are TGTGCCAGCTCCATCCGGGGACAGTCAAAAGAGACCCAGTACTTC.

The chain joins TRBV9 to TRBJ2-5; D is perhaps TRBD2 (5 bases). The CDR3 totals 15 residues. Trimming cost V 4 bases and J 4 bases, with 17 bases left between them. Germline assignment: CDR1 SGDLS and CDR2 YYNGEE. For the CDR3, the DNA is TGTGCCAGCAGCCCCGATTGGGCCGCGGGAGAGACCCAGTACTTC. Translation: CASSPDWAAGETQYF.

The chain employs TRBV7-8 and TRBJ1-3, with TRBD1 as a possible D gene (5 bases). The CDR3 has 15 residues. Germline V CDR1 and CDR2: SGHVS, FQNEAQ. Trimming left V 1 base short and J 0 bases short, with 7 bases between. Here the CDR3 reads CASSLGQGSGNTIYF. The CDR3 bases are TGTGCCAGCAGCTTAGGGCAGGGCTCTGGAAACACCATATATTTT.

This clone was seen at least ten times. This chain connects TRBV20-1 to TRBJ1-1, with a weak D call TRBD1 (6 bases). This CDR3 is 16 amino acids long. V dropped 6 bases and J dropped 1 base, with 21 bases sitting between them. The germline CDR1 and CDR2 sequences are DFQATT and SNEGSKA (reference sequence). The CDR3 DNA is TGCAGTGCCAGTATGTGGCAGGGGCGGTGGAACACTGAAGCTTTCTTT. Its translation is CSASMWQGRWNTEAFF.

This clone was counted between two and nine times. The chain combines TRBV7-8 with TRBJ1-5; D is unclear. This CDR3 has 14 amino acids. Germline values: CDR1 SGHVS, CDR2 FQNEAQ. V lost 3 bases to trimming and J lost 0 bases, with 6 bases between them. The CDR3: CASSFGPSNQPQHF. In DNA, the CDR3 is TGTGCCAGCAGCTTTGGGCCTAGCAATCAGCCCCAGCATTTT. The whole variable domain, filled in from reference TRBV7-8 and TRBJ1-5, reads GAGVSQSPRYKVAKRGQDVALRCDPISGHVSLFWYQQALGQGPEFLTYFQNEAQLDKSGLPSDRFFAERPEGSVSTLKIQRTQQEDSAVYLCASSFGPSNQPQHFGDGTRLSIL.

This clone was observed a handful of times. The gene calls are TRBV6-1 and TRBJ2-4; a possible D gene is TRBD1 (6 bases). Germline V gives CDR1 MNHNS, CDR2 SASEGT. V gave up 2 bases and J gave up 9 bases, with 14 bases separating them. CDR3 length equals 14 residues. CDR3 residues: CASSETGFPPIQYF. The DNA for the CDR3 is TGTGCCAGCAGTGAAACAGGGTTTCCTCCCATTCAGTACTTC.

The chain recombines TRBV27 with TRBJ2-1; TRBD1 is a possible D gene (5 bases). Germline lookup yields CDR1 MNHEY and CDR2 SMNVEV (reference sequence). Trimming cost V 6 bases and J 4 bases, with 7 bases left between them. CDR3 size: 12 residues. The DNA of the CDR3 is TGTGCCAGCAGATACAGGTACAATGAGCAGTTCTTC. It codes for CASRYRYNEQFF.

The chain carries TRBV6-5 and TRBJ2-7; TRBD2 matches 9 bases. This CDR3 comprises 15 residues. The trim removed 2 bases at V and 4 bases at J, leaving 6 bases unmatched. Germline lookup yields CDR1 MNHEY and CDR2 SVGAGI. DNA for the CDR3: TGTGCCAGCAGTTACAAAGCGGGAGGTTCGTACGAGCAGTACTTC. Its protein is CASSYKAGGSYEQYF.

A single count supports this clone. V is TRBV12-5 and J is TRBJ2-7; TRBD2 aligns across 14 bases. The CDR3 has 19 residues. The trim removed 5 bases at V and 6 bases at J, leaving 18 bases unmatched. Germline V gene lookup returns CDR1 LGHNT and CDR2 FRNRAP. The CDR3 nucleotides are TGTGCTAGTGGTCTCTCTACCGGACTAGCGGGAGGAAGAACAGGCGAGCAGTACTTC. Its protein product is CASGLSTGLAGGRTGEQYF.

This rearrangement joins TRBV4-2 to TRBJ1-2, with 8 bases that match TRBD1. Germline V CDR1 and CDR2: LGHNA, YNFKEQ. The CDR3 loop spans 13 amino acids. Trimming removed 3 bases from V and 4 bases from J; junction bases left unmatched: 1. The CDR3 DNA sequence: TGTGCCAGCAGCCAGCAGGGGGCCTATGGCTACACCTTC. This encodes CASSQQGAYGYTF.

The genes are TRBV5-1 and TRBJ1-1, with D hard to call. CDR3 length: 15 residues. Germline V gene lookup returns CDR1 SGHRS and CDR2 YFSETQ. The V end was cut by 2 bases, the J end by 1 base, with 12 bases between. The CDR3 sequence: CASSFNGSPNTEAFF. In DNA form, the CDR3 reads TGCGCCAGCAGCTTTAACGGGTCGCCGAACACTGAAGCTTTCTTT. Using reference TRBV5-1 and TRBJ1-1 for the parts outside the CDR3, the full variable domain is KAGVTQTPRYLIKTRGQQVTLSCSPISGHRSVSWYQQTPGQGLQFLFEYFSETQRNKGNFPGRFSGRQFSNSRSEMNVSTLELGDSALYLCASSFNGSPNTEAFFGQGTRLTVV.

This chain joins TRBV6-5 and TRBJ2-5; a possible D gene is TRBD1 (6 bases). Trimming pared 6 bases from V and 4 bases from J, leaving 15 bases between. The CDR3 length is 14 residues. Per the germline V gene, CDR1 is MNHEY and CDR2 is SVGAGI. The CDR3 DNA reads TGTGCCAGCAGAACAGGGATAGGGGGAGAGACCCAGTACTTC. Translated, it gives CASRTGIGGETQYF.

CDR3 residues: CASSSFTGFFYGYTF. In nucleotides, the CDR3 is TGTGCCAGCAGCTCTTTTACAGGGTTTTTTTATGGCTACACCTTC. V usage is TRBV11-2 and J usage is TRBJ1-2; tentative D call: TRBD1 (6 bases). This CDR3 has 15 amino acids. V dropped 4 bases and J dropped 5 bases, with 17 bases sitting between them. In germline, CDR1 is SGHAT, CDR2 FQNNGV.

The rearrangement links TRBV28 to TRBJ2-7; 9 bases align to TRBD1. J was trimmed by 3 bases and V by 3 bases; bases with no gene match: 0. Germline loops: CDR1 MDHEN, CDR2 SYDVKM. The CDR3 sequence is 13 residues long. In DNA, the CDR3 is TGTGCCAGCAGTTTGGGACAGGGCTACGAGCAGTACGTC. Translating it yields CASSLGQGYEQYV.

The chain employs TRBV5-1 and TRBJ2-7; 11 bases line up with TRBD1. The CDR3 is 15 residues long. The junction had 7 bases not matched to a gene; V was cut back by 3 bases and J by 5 bases. CDR1 SGHRS and CDR2 YFSETQ come from the germline V gene. CDR3 bases: TGCGCCAGCAGCTCTGCCGGGACAGGGGGTCACGAGCAGTACTTC. Translation: CASSSAGTGGHEQYF.

V gene TRBV2 combines with J gene TRBJ2-5; 9 bases fit TRBD1. The germline V gene has CDR1 SNHLY and CDR2 FYNNEI. The CDR3 length is 14 residues. V shed 5 bases, J shed 4 bases, and the junction held 5 bases outside the gene matches. The CDR3 protein is CASSPRQGGETQYF. The CDR3 DNA reads TGTGCCAGCAGTCCCCGACAGGGGGGAGAGACCCAGTACTTC.

V and J are TRBV18 and TRBJ2-2; 10 bases match TRBD2. The CDR3 is 16 amino acids. Per germline, CDR1 KGHSH and CDR2 LQKENI. V lost 4 bases to trimming and J lost 3 bases; unmatched junction nucleotides: 5. The CDR3 DNA reads TGTGCCAGCTCACGACGGACTAGCGGCGACACCGGGGAGCTGTTTTTT. Residues: CASSRRTSGDTGELFF.

The V gene is TRBV7-3, the J gene TRBJ2-1, with 7 bases identical to TRBD2. There are 15 residues in the CDR3. J lost 3 bases, V lost 2 bases, and 4 bases had no gene match. Germline CDR1 reads SGHTA; CDR2 reads FQGTGA. CDR3 coding DNA: TGTGCCAGCAGCTTAGGGCGGGAGATCTACAATGAGCAGTTCTTC. This sequence encodes CASSLGREIYNEQFF.

The V gene is TRBV5-1, the J gene TRBJ2-3; TRBD1 is a possible D gene (6 bases). The length of the CDR3 is 16 residues. Germline lookup yields CDR1 SGHRS and CDR2 YFSETQ. Deletions cut 1 base from V and 4 bases from J, with 16 bases between. As DNA, the CDR3 is TGCGCCAGCAGCTTGTTGACAGGTTTGAGGGCAGATACGCAGTATTTT. It specifies CASSLLTGLRADTQYF. The variable domain in full, with the rest retrieved from reference TRBV5-1 and TRBJ2-3, is KAGVTQTPRYLIKTRGQQVTLSCSPISGHRSVSWYQQTPGQGLQFLFEYFSETQRNKGNFPGRFSGRQFSNSRSEMNVSTLELGDSALYLCASSLLTGLRADTQYFGPGTRLTVL.

Only a few counts were recorded for this clone. This chain links TRBV24-1 with TRBJ1-4; TRBD1 agrees at 9 bases. The CDR3 sequence is 23 residues long. V lost 1 base, J lost 0 bases, and 20 bases stayed unmatched. The germline V gene has CDR1 KGHDR and CDR2 SFDVKD. The CDR3 reads CATSDFPPRDRAPLFATNEKLFF. DNA for the CDR3: TGTGCCACCAGTGATTTCCCCCCCCGGGACAGGGCCCCCTTGTTTGCAACTAATGAAAAACTGTTTTTT.

This clone was picked up a small number of times. The rearrangement links TRBV29-1 to TRBJ1-2; 7 bases agree with TRBD1. This CDR3 contains 12 residues. Germline V gives CDR1 SQVTM, CDR2 ANQGSEA. The V and J ends lost 4 bases and 10 bases, in that order; junction bases with no gene match: 9. This CDR3 reads CSVGVGTALYTF. The CDR3 DNA reads TGCAGCGTTGGGGTTGGGACAGCTCTCTACACCTTC.